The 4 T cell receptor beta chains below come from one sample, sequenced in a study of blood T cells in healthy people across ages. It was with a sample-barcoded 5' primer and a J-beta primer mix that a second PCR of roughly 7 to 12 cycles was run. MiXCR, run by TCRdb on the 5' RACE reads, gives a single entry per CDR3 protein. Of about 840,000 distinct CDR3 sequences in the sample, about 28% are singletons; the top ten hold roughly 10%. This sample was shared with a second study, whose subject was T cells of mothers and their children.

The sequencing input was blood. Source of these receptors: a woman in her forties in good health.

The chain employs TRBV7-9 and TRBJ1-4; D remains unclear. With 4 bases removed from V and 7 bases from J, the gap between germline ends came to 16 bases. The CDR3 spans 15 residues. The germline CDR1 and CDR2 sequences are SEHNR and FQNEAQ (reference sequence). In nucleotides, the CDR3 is TGTGCCAGCAGCTCCCTAGGCGGCAGTAGTGAAAAACTGTTTTTT. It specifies CASSSLGGSSEKLFF.

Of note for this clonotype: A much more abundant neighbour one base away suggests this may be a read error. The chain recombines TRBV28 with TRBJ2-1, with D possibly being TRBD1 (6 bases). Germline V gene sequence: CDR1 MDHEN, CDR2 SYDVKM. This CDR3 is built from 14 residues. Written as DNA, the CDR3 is TGTACCAGCAGTAGAGGACAGAACTACAATGAGCAGTTCTTC. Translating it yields CTSSRGQNYNEQFF. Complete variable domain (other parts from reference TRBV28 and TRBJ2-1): DVKVTQSSRYLVKRTGEKVFLECVQDMDHENMFWYRQDPGLGLRLIYFSYDVKMKEKGDIPEGYSVSREKKERFSLILESASTNQTSMYLCTSSRGQNYNEQFFGPGTRLTVL.

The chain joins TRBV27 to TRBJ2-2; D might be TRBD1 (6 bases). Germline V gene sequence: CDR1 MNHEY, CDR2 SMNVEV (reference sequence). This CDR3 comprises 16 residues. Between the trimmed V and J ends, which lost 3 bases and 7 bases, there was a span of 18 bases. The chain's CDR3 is CASSFRGPYLGGELFF. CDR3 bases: TGTGCCAGCAGTTTCAGGGGCCCCTATCTGGGCGGGGAGCTGTTTTTT.

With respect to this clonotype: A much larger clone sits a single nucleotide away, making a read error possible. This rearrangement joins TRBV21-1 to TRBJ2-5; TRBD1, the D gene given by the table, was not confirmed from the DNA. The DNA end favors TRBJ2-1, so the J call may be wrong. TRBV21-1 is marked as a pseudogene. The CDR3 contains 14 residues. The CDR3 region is CASTTRQGRETQFF. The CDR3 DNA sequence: TGTGCCAGTACCACGAGACAGGGGAGAGAGACCCAGTTCTTC.